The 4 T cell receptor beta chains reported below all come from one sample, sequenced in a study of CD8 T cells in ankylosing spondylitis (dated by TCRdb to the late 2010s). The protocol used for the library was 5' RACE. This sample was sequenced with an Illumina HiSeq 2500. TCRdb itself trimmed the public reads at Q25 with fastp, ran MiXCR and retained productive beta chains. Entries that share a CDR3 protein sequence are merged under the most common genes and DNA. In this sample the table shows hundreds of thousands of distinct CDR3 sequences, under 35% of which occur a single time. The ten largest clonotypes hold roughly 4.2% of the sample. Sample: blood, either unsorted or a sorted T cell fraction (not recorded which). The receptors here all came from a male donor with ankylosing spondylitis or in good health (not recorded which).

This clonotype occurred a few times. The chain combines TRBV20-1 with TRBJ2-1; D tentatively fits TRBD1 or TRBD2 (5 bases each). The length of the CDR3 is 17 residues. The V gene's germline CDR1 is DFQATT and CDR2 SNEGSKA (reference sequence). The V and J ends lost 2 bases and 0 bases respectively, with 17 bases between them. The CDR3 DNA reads TGCAGTGCTAGATCCAGGACCGGGGCTAGCTCCTACAATGAGCAGTTCTTC. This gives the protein CSARSRTGASSYNEQFF.

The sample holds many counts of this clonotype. CDR3 sequence reads: CSARPQGVVAEAFF. The CDR3 DNA sequence: TGCAGTGCTAGACCTCAAGGGGTTGTGGCTGAAGCTTTCTTT. This chain links TRBV20-1 with TRBJ1-1, with D perhaps matching TRBD1 (5 bases). CDR1 and CDR2 from the germline V gene are DFQATT and SNEGSKA (reference sequence). Trimming took off 2 bases at V and 6 bases at J, with 16 bases between the two ends. The CDR3 contains 14 residues.

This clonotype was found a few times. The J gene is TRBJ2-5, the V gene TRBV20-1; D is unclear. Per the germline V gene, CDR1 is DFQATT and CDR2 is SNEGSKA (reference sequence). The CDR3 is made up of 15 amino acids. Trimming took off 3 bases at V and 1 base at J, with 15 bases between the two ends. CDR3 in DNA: TGCAGTGCTAGTCGAAGGGTAGGGTCCCAAGAGACCCAGTACTTC. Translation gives CSASRRVGSQETQYF.

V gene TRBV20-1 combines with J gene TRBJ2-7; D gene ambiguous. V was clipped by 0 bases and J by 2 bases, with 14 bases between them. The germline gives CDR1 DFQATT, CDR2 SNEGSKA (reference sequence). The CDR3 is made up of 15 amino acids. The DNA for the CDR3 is TGCAGTGCTAGAGATTTTACGACCGGGCCCTACGAGCAGTACTTC. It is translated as CSARDFTTGPYEQYF.